A selection of T cell receptor beta chains follows, all from one sample in a study of T cells in Graves' hyperthyroidism and ophthalmopathy. Each CDR3 protein gets one entry after TCRdb re-called the multiplex PCR reads with MiXCR. The sample includes about 360,000 distinct CDR3 sequences, over 15% of them seen just once. Sequences were obtained from blood. The receptor source for this set is a woman aged 18-29 years with Graves' hyperthyroidism. The CDR3 runs from the conserved cysteine through the conserved F or W. D genes are given only for firm matches. Only some rows state a clone size, as once, few, many or a class for expanded clones.

j_call,v_call,clone_size,d_call,cdr3_aa,cdr3_nt
TRBJ2-7,TRBV19,many,TRBD1,CASRGQGSSYEQYF,TGTGCCAGTAGGGGACAGGGAAGTTCCTACGAGCAGTACTTC
TRBJ2-7,TRBV2,many,.,CASREPGWTYEQYF,TGTGCCAGCAGAGAACCCGGCTGGACCTACGAGCAGTACTTC
TRBJ1-2,TRBV11-2,.,.,CASSPQGNAYGYTF,TGTGCCAGCAGCCCTCAGGGCAACGCCTATGGCTACACCTTC
TRBJ1-1,TRBV6-1,.,.,CASSTMENTEAFF,TGTGCCAGCAGTACGATGGAGAACACTGAAGCTTTCTTT
TRBJ2-7,TRBV6-5,many,TRBD1,CASSSWTGPVEQYF,TGTGCCAGCAGTTCCTGGACAGGGCCGGTCGAGCAGTACTTC
TRBJ2-5,TRBV25-1,many,.,CASSEYGEETQYF,TGTGCCAGCAGTGAATATGGGGAGGAGACCCAGTACTTC
TRBJ2-7,TRBV5-1,few,TRBD1,CASSGQAHTYEQYF,TGCGCCAGCAGCGGACAGGCCCACACCTACGAGCAGTACTTC
TRBJ2-4,TRBV7-8,few,TRBD1,CASSYRGKNIQYF,TGTGCCAGCAGCTACAGGGGGAAAAACATTCAGTACTTC
TRBJ1-1,TRBV18,few,.,CAASWGLSEAFF,TGTGCCGCTAGTTGGGGGCTCTCTGAAGCCTTCTTT
TRBJ2-7,TRBV28,.,.,CASSRGLSSYEQYF,TGTGCCAGCAGTAGGGGGTTGAGCTCCTACGAGCAGTACTTC
TRBJ2-7,TRBV6-5,many,.,CASSTPDRAYEQYF,TGTGCCAGCAGTACCCCGGACAGAGCCTACGAGCAGTACTTC
TRBJ2-2,TRBV7-3,many,TRBD1,CASSLIGQGQYTGELFF,TGTGCCAGCAGCTTAATAGGACAGGGGCAGTACACCGGGGAGCTGTTTTTT
TRBJ1-2,TRBV11-2,many,.,CASSPLNYGYTF,TGTGCCAGCAGCCCCCTCAACTATGGCTACACCTTC
TRBJ1-1,TRBV20-1,many,.,CSARQPSAEAFF,TGCAGTGCTAGGCAACCCAGCGCTGAAGCTTTCTTT
TRBJ1-2,TRBV20-1,.,TRBD1,CSALRTGGDYYGYTF,TGCAGTGCTCTACGGACAGGGGGCGACTACTATGGCTACACCTTC
TRBJ2-5,TRBV6-5,many,TRBD2,CASSYSGGGATETQYF,TGTGCCAGCAGTTACTCGGGCGGGGGGGCCACGGAGACCCAGTACTTC
TRBJ1-5,TRBV4-1,many,.,CASSQEFGSNQPQHF,TGCGCCAGCAGCCAAGAGTTTGGTAGCAATCAGCCCCAGCATTTT
TRBJ2-4,TRBV20-1,many,.,CSASGAPGRRENIQYF,TGCAGTGCTAGCGGAGCCCCAGGGAGACGGGAAAACATTCAGTACTTC
TRBJ1-5,TRBV18,many,.,CASSPVGGNQPQHF,TGTGCCAGCTCACCGGTCGGCGGTAATCAGCCCCAGCATTTT
TRBJ2-5,TRBV6-5,.,.,CASSYSRGGSETQYF,TGTGCCAGCAGTTACTCGAGAGGGGGGAGTGAGACCCAGTACTTC
TRBJ1-2,TRBV10-3,many,TRBD1,CAISESRDRVYGYTF,TGTGCCATCAGTGAGTCTCGGGACAGGGTCTATGGCTACACCTTC
TRBJ1-2,TRBV20-1,many,.,CSAGGAHYGYTF,TGCAGTGCTGGAGGGGCCCACTATGGCTACACCTTC
TRBJ2-7,TRBV7-2,many,TRBD1,CASSWRTGGYEQYF,TGTGCCAGCAGCTGGAGGACAGGGGGTTACGAGCAGTACTTC
TRBJ1-1,TRBV4-1,few,.,CASSQVPTEAFF,TGCGCCAGCAGCCAAGTCCCCACTGAAGCTTTCTTT
TRBJ1-1,TRBV7-2,.,.,CASSLQGLRNTEAFF,TGTGCCAGCAGCCTACAGGGTTTGAGGAACACTGAAGCTTTCTTT
TRBJ1-5,TRBV4-2,many,.,CASSQAANQPQHF,TGTGCCAGCAGCCAAGCCGCAAATCAGCCCCAGCATTTT
TRBJ1-1,TRBV4-1,many,.,CASSQDRGSTEAFF,TGCGCCAGCAGCCAAGACAGGGGTAGCACTGAAGCTTTCTTT
TRBJ1-6,TRBV20-1,.,.,CSARDSLAAPLHF,TGCAGTGCTAGAGATTCCCTGGCCGCACCCCTCCACTTT
TRBJ1-1,TRBV6-1,.,.,CASTKTANTEAFF,TGTGCCAGCACCAAAACAGCGAACACTGAAGCTTTCTTT
TRBJ1-2,TRBV29-1,many,.,CSVERSSLYGYTF,TGCAGCGTTGAACGGTCGTCACTGTATGGCTACACCTTC
TRBJ1-2,TRBV28,many,.,CASIRAARSYGYTF,TGTGCCAGCATCCGGGCTGCCCGCTCCTATGGCTACACCTTC
TRBJ2-6,TRBV5-6,.,.,CASSYQGSGANVLTF,TGTGCCAGCAGCTACCAGGGCTCTGGGGCCAACGTCCTGACTTTC
TRBJ1-5,TRBV19,many,.,CASSVVGGLQPQHF,TGTGCCAGTAGTGTCGTGGGAGGGCTTCAGCCCCAGCATTTT
TRBJ2-7,TRBV12-3/TRBV12-4,many,.,CASSSPQGYEQYF,TGTGCCAGCTCCTCTCCACAGGGCTACGAGCAGTACTTC
TRBJ1-2,TRBV20-1,many,.,CSARARWGVNYGYTF,TGCAGTGCTAGAGCGAGGTGGGGGGTGAACTATGGCTACACCTTC
TRBJ1-2,TRBV10-3,many,.,CATKPGGTNYGYTF,TGTGCCACCAAACCAGGAGGGACTAACTATGGCTACACCTTC
TRBJ2-5,TRBV3-1,many,.,CASSQSWPQETQYF,TGTGCCAGCAGCCAGTCTTGGCCGCAAGAGACCCAGTACTTC
TRBJ1-1,TRBV3-1,many,.,CASSLPGLADTEAFF,TGTGCCAGCAGCCTCCCAGGGCTGGCGGACACTGAAGCTTTCTTT
TRBJ1-5,TRBV2,many,.,CASTGGSGNQPQHF,TGTGCCAGCACGGGGGGGAGTGGCAATCAGCCCCAGCATTTT
TRBJ1-1,TRBV29-1,many,.,CSSRGGRDTEAFF,TGCAGCTCCCGGGGGGGGCGAGACACTGAAGCTTTCTTT
TRBJ2-7,TRBV20-1,.,TRBD2,CSAGARTSSNRADEQYF,TGCAGTGCGGGGGCAAGGACTAGCTCAAACCGCGCCGACGAGCAGTACTTC
TRBJ2-2,TRBV11-2,.,TRBD2,CASSLEAGEYTGELFF,TGTGCCAGCAGCTTAGAGGCGGGGGAGTACACCGGGGAGCTGTTTTTT
TRBJ1-6,TRBV12-3/TRBV12-4,.,.,CASSPGLGLTLHF,TGTGCCAGCAGCCCGGGTCTCGGGCTGACCCTCCACTTT
TRBJ2-7,TRBV6-1,.,TRBD2,CASRSGGDYEQYF,TGTGCCAGCCGTAGCGGGGGGGACTACGAGCAGTACTTC
TRBJ2-7,TRBV20-1,.,TRBD1,CSARDREPYEQYF,TGCAGTGCTAGGGACAGGGAGCCCTACGAGCAGTACTTC
TRBJ2-5,TRBV12-5,.,.,CASAQGIRETQYF,TGTGCTAGTGCCCAGGGTATTCGGGAGACCCAGTACTTC
TRBJ2-5,TRBV7-2,.,TRBD2,CASSSQAGSWETQYF,TGTGCCAGCAGCTCCCAAGCGGGGTCGTGGGAGACCCAGTACTTC
TRBJ1-5,TRBV18,few,TRBD1,CASSPRGLPNQPQHF,TGTGCCAGCTCACCAAGGGGGCTTCCCAATCAGCCCCAGCATTTT
TRBJ2-7,TRBV6-1,many,.,CASSERGNNHYEQYF,TGTGCCAGCAGTGAAAGGGGGAATAATCACTACGAGCAGTACTTC
TRBJ1-5,TRBV6-1,many,TRBD1,CASSEGTGSWDQPQHF,TGTGCCAGCAGTGAAGGGACAGGGAGTTGGGATCAGCCCCAGCATTTT
TRBJ2-5,TRBV10-2,few,.,CASSGASPEETQYF,TGCGCCAGCAGTGGTGCCAGCCCCGAAGAGACCCAGTACTTC
TRBJ1-2,TRBV5-1,many,.,CASSLAWGYGYTF,TGCGCCAGCAGCTTGGCCTGGGGCTATGGCTACACCTTC
TRBJ2-7,TRBV20-1,many,TRBD1,CSVQGAYYEQYF,TGCAGCGTACAGGGGGCCTATTACGAGCAGTACTTC
TRBJ1-1,TRBV12-5,many,.,CASGLVLTNTEAFF,TGTGCTAGTGGTTTGGTACTAACAAACACTGAAGCTTTCTTT
TRBJ1-2,TRBV6-1,few,.,CASTPTGPGGYTF,TGTGCCAGCACCCCAACTGGCCCCGGGGGCTACACCTTC
TRBJ1-2,TRBV2,many,.,CASSDSAGEYYGYTF,TGTGCCAGCAGTGACTCGGCTGGGGAGTACTATGGCTACACCTTC
TRBJ2-3,TRBV6-5,many,.,CASSTGGRSTDTQYF,TGTGCCAGCAGTACTGGGGGGAGAAGCACAGATACGCAGTATTTT
TRBJ1-2,TRBV5-1,.,TRBD1,CASSSTGGSNYGYTF,TGCGCCAGCAGCTCGACAGGGGGCTCTAACTATGGCTACACCTTC